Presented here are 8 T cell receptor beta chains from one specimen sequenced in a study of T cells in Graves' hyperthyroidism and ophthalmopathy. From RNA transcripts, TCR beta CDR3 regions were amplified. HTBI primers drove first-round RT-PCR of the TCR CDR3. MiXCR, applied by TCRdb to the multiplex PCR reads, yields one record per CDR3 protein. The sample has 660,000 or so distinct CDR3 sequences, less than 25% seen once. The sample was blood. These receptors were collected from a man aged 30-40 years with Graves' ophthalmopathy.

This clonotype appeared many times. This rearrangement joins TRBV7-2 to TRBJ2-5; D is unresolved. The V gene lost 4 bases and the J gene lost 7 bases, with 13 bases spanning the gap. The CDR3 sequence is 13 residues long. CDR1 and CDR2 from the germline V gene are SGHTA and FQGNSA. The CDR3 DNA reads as TGTGCCAGCAGCTCGGACGACGTAGGGACCCAGTACTTC. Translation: CASSSDDVGTQYF.

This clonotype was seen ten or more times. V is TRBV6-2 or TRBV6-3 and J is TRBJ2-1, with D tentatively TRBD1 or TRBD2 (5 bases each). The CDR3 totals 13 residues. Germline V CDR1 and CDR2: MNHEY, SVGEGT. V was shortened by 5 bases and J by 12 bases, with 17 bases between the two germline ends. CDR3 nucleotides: TGTGCCAGCAGTACCCGGGACGGGGATGGGCAGTTCTTC. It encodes CASSTRDGDGQFF.

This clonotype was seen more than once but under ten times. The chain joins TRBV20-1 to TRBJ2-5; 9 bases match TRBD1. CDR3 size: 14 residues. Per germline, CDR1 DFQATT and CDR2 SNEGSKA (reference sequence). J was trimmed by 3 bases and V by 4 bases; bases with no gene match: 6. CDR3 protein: CSATSRTGEETQYF. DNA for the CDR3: TGCAGTGCTACTTCCCGGACAGGGGAAGAGACCCAGTACTTC.

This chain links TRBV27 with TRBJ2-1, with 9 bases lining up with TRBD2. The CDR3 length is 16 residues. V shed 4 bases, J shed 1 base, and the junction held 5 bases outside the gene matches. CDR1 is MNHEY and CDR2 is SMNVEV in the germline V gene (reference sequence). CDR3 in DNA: TGTGCCAGCAGTTCCGTCAGCGGGAGGTCCTACAATGAGCAGTTCTTC. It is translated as CASSSVSGRSYNEQFF.

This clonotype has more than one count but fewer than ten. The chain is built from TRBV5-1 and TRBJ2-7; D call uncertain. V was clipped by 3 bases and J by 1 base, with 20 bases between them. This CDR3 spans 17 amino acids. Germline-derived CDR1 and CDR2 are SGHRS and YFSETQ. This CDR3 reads CASSSRQVTLGSYEQYF. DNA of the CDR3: TGCGCCAGCAGCTCGAGGCAGGTCACTCTCGGTTCCTACGAGCAGTACTTC.

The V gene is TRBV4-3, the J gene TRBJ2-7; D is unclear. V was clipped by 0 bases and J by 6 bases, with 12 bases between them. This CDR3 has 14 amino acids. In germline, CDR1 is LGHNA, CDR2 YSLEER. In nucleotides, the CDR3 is TGCGCCAGCAGCCAAGAAAGTTATTCGCTCGAGCAGTACTTC. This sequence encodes CASSQESYSLEQYF.

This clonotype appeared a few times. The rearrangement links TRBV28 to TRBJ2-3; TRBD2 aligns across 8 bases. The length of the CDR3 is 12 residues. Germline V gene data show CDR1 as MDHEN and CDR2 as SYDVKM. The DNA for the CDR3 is TGTGTCGTAGCGGGATTAACAGATACGCAGTATTTT. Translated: CVVAGLTDTQYF.

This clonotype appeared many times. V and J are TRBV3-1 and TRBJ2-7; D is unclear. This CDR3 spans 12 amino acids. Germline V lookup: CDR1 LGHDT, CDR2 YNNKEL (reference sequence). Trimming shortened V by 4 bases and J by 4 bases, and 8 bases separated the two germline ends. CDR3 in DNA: TGTGCCAGCAGCCGACTGGGATACGAGCAGTACTTC. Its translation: CASSRLGYEQYF.